A single sample is the source of the 20 T cell receptor beta chains below, sequenced in a study of identical twins. TCRdb ran MiXCR on the 5' RACE reads and lists one entry per CDR3 protein. Of roughly 750,000 distinct CDR3 sequences detected, 21% appear once; the ten largest clones hold approximately 4.5%. These data were likewise used in another study, on T cells expressing NK-cell markers.

The sample taken for sequencing was PBMCs. The receptors come from a woman between 18 and 29 years old in good health.

The chain couples TRBV11-3 to TRBJ2-1, with 9 bases identical to TRBD2. Per germline, CDR1 SGHNT and CDR2 YENEEA. Losses at the gene ends were 6 bases for V and 5 bases for J; bases not matched to a gene: 5. This CDR3 comprises 14 residues. CDR3 residues: CASRRGGSHNEQFF. DNA for the CDR3: TGTGCCAGCAGGCGGGGGGGCAGCCACAATGAGCAGTTCTTC.

As regards this clonotype: The junction shows a germline mismatch at one end, possibly a read error. The gene calls are TRBV7-8 and TRBJ2-3, with D unresolved. CDR1 is SGHVS and CDR2 is FQNEAQ in the germline V gene. CDR3 length: 11 amino acids. CDR3 loop: CVRSGADTQYF. Written as DNA, the CDR3 is TGCGTTCGGAGTGGGGCAGATACGCAGTATTTT.

This clonotype has just a few counts. V usage is TRBV12-3 or TRBV12-4 and J usage is TRBJ2-3; TRBD2 might be the D (5 bases). This CDR3 is built from 12 residues. V shed 3 bases and J shed 8 bases, with 9 bases lying between them. This chain's CDR3 is CASSFPRGTQYF. CDR3 coding DNA: TGTGCCAGCAGTTTTCCTCGGGGTACGCAGTATTTT.

This clonotype has more than one count but fewer than ten. CDR3 bases: TGCGCCAGCAGCCAAGTAAACAGGGATCGCTCTGGAAACACCATATATTTT. Translation: CASSQVNRDRSGNTIYF. The genes are TRBV4-3 and TRBJ1-3; TRBD1 might be the D (6 bases). This CDR3 region has 17 residues. V shed 1 base and J shed 0 bases, with 13 bases lying between them. Per germline, CDR1 LGHNA and CDR2 YSLEER.

CDR3 sequence (DNA): TGTGCCAGCAGTGAAAACACCCGGGGACACTACGAGCAGTACTTC. Translating gives CASSENTRGHYEQYF. The V and J genes are TRBV12-3 or TRBV12-4 and TRBJ2-7; tentatively, D is TRBD1 (6 bases). Between the trimmed V and J ends, which lost 5 bases and 3 bases, there was a span of 17 bases. The length of the CDR3 is 15 residues.

The gene calls are TRBV11-2 and TRBJ2-7; the match to TRBD2 covers 11 bases. The CDR3 runs to 15 residues. Losses at the gene ends were 5 bases for V and 6 bases for J; bases not matched to a gene: 9. Germline loops: CDR1 SGHAT, CDR2 FQNNGV. The CDR3 spells CASSPPGLADLEQYF. The CDR3 nucleotides read TGTGCCAGCAGCCCGCCGGGACTAGCGGATCTCGAGCAGTACTTC. Supplemented by reference TRBV11-2 and TRBJ2-7, the full variable domain reads EAGVAQSPRYKIIEKRQSVAFWCNPISGHATLYWYQQILGQGPKLLIQFQNNGVVDDSQLPKDRFSAERLKGVDSTLKIQPAKLEDSAVYLCASSPPGLADLEQYFGPGTRLTVT.

This clonotype was found many times. The chain is built from TRBV9 and TRBJ1-3; 10 nucleotides align to TRBD1. V shed 4 bases, J shed 2 bases, and the junction held 6 bases outside the gene matches. This CDR3 spans 16 amino acids. Germline assignment: CDR1 SGDLS and CDR2 YYNGEE. DNA of the CDR3: TGTGCCAGCAGCCCTCACGGGACAGGGGCTGGAAACACCATATATTTT. It encodes CASSPHGTGAGNTIYF.

Only a few counts were recorded for this clonotype. The chain is built from TRBV6-1 and TRBJ2-7, with D perhaps matching TRBD1 (6 bases). This CDR3 spans 13 amino acids. Germline loops: CDR1 MNHNS, CDR2 SASEGT. V was pared by 4 bases and J by 0 bases, with 7 bases between. The CDR3 loop is CASSGTVSYEQYF. The CDR3 DNA sequence: TGTGCCAGCAGTGGGACAGTCTCCTACGAGCAGTACTTC.

This clonotype has at least ten counts. This chain links TRBV6-1 with TRBJ1-1; 8 bases are a match to TRBD1. Trimming cost V 6 bases and J 5 bases; bases outside gene matches: 11. The germline CDR1 and CDR2 sequences are MNHNS and SASEGT. CDR3 length equals 15 residues. CDR3 loop: CASSPPHRGWTEAFF. The CDR3 coding sequence is TGTGCCAGCAGCCCCCCCCACAGGGGGTGGACTGAAGCTTTCTTT.

J is TRBJ2-7 and V is TRBV7-2; 9 positions agree with TRBD2. V shed 6 bases and J 5 bases; nucleotides not matched to a gene: 8. The CDR3 runs to 14 residues. CDR1 and CDR2 (germline): SGHTA, FQGNSA. CDR3 region: CASSIAGGRNEQYF. The CDR3 bases are TGTGCCAGCAGTATCGCGGGAGGGCGCAACGAGCAGTACTTC.

The chain carries TRBV20-1 and TRBJ2-5; TRBD2 is a possible D gene (5 bases). This CDR3 has 13 amino acids. Germline V CDR1 and CDR2: DFQATT, SNEGSKA (reference sequence). The DNA for the CDR3 is TGCACCGGGAAAAATAGACGGTTGGAGACCCAGTACTTC. It is translated as CTGKNRRLETQYF.

In its sample, this clonotype was seen a few times. The J gene is TRBJ1-1, the V gene TRBV19; the D gene is possibly TRBD1 (5 bases). This CDR3 has 17 amino acids. Germline V gives CDR1 LNHDA, CDR2 SQIVND (reference sequence). Trimming shortened V by 6 bases and J by 1 base, and 21 bases separated the two germline ends. The CDR3 spells CASRSLWGSPANTEAFF. In DNA form, the CDR3 reads TGTGCCAGTAGAAGCCTTTGGGGGTCCCCGGCGAACACTGAAGCTTTCTTT.

The chain has TRBV12-2 and TRBJ2-2; TRBD1 was called by the table and not checked on the DNA. TRBV12-2 is marked as a pseudogene. CDR3 length: 13 residues. The CDR3 DNA reads as TGTGCAGTCCGGGCCCCAGGGGCCGGGGAGCTGTTTTTT. Translation gives CAVRAPGAGELFF.

This clonotype was detected only a few times. The chain employs TRBV12-3 or TRBV12-4 and TRBJ2-7; 8 nucleotides match TRBD2. J was trimmed by 3 bases and V by 6 bases; bases with no gene match: 4. The CDR3 loop spans 13 amino acids. Written as DNA, the CDR3 is TGTGCCAGCAGATCCACTAGCGGCTACGAGCAGTACTTC. Amino acid sequence: CASRSTSGYEQYF.

The gene calls are TRBV20-1 and TRBJ2-7; 13 positions agree with TRBD2. Germline assignment: CDR1 DFQATT and CDR2 SNEGSKA (reference sequence). CDR3 length equals 13 residues. The CDR3 DNA follows: TGCAGTGCTAGAGACGGGACTAGCGGGGTCCCCACAGTC. Protein: CSARDGTSGVPTV.

The chain recombines TRBV18 with TRBJ2-1, with D unresolved. The CDR3 sequence is 14 residues long. The ends were cut back, 4 bases at V and 10 bases at J, with 17 bases in the middle. Germline V CDR1 and CDR2: KGHSH, LQKENI. The CDR3 nucleotides read TGTGCCAGCTCACAGCGCACCAATCTAGGAGAGCAGTTCTTC. It specifies CASSQRTNLGEQFF.

This clonotype was seen a handful of times. The chain has TRBV11-2 and TRBJ2-1; tentative D call: TRBD2 (5 bases). Trimming stripped 4 bases from V and 9 bases from J, with 10 bases between. CDR1 and CDR2 from the germline V gene are SGHAT and FQNNGV. The CDR3 has 12 residues. The CDR3 sequence: CASSSSAGEQFF. In DNA form, the CDR3 reads TGTGCCAGCAGCTCTTCCGCGGGTGAGCAGTTCTTC.

This chain connects TRBV20-1 to TRBJ2-5; perhaps TRBD2 as D (6 bases). Germline V gene data show CDR1 as DFQATT and CDR2 as SNEGSKA (reference sequence). The CDR3 covers 12 residues. V lost 5 bases and J 1 base, leaving 8 bases between the germline ends. CDR3 region: CSARDFQETQYF. The CDR3 DNA follows: TGCAGTGCTCGGGACTTCCAAGAGACCCAGTACTTC.

J is TRBJ2-3 and V is TRBV12-3 or TRBV12-4; D gene uncertain. This CDR3 contains 15 residues. Trimming removed 3 bases at V and 1 base at J, with 11 bases between. CDR3 amino acids: CASSLIRVGTDTQYF. The CDR3 DNA follows: TGTGCCAGCAGTTTGATTAGAGTCGGCACAGATACGCAGTATTTT.

The rearrangement links TRBV5-5 to TRBJ2-3; D might be TRBD2 (5 bases). The CDR3 covers 18 residues. Deletions cut 1 base from V and 0 bases from J, with 18 bases between. Germline CDR1 SGHKS, CDR2 YYEKEE (reference sequence). The CDR3 protein is CASSLWRLPPPSTDTQYF. CDR3 bases: TGTGCCAGCAGCTTGTGGAGGTTACCACCACCTAGCACAGATACGCAGTATTTT. Supplemented by reference TRBV5-5 and TRBJ2-3, the full variable domain reads DAGVTQSPTHLIKTRGQQVTLRCSPISGHKSVSWYQQVLGQGPQFIFQYYEKEERGRGNFPDRFSARQFPNYSSELNVNALLLGDSALYLCASSLWRLPPPSTDTQYFGPGTRLTVL.